This entry concerns a single TCR beta chain. No antigen is known for it. The data were obtained in a study of T cell repertoires in cytomegalovirus infection. Findings of the study overall: HLA-C-restricted, CMV-specific TCR beta clonotypes were dominant ex vivo.

TCRdb redid the calling of the reads with MiXCR, one entry per CDR3 protein. The sample has 510,000 or so distinct CDR3 sequences, approximately 26% seen once; the top ten hold around 13%. CDR3 length: 18 residues. After removal of 5 bases from V and 3 bases from J, the junction contained 17 bases not matched to a gene. Germline CDR1 and CDR2: MNHEY and SVGEGT. The J gene is TRBJ1-2, the V gene TRBV6-2 or TRBV6-3, with 8 bases fitting TRBD1. The sample was PBMCs. The sequence was obtained from a human donor in good health (CMV status not recorded). Some clones in this sample may be carry-over from other donors' samples. The CDR3 here is CASSRLATWTGWDYGYTF. The CDR3 DNA follows: TGTGCCAGCAGTCGGCTTGCGACCTGGACAGGGTGGGACTATGGCTACACCTTC.